This T cell receptor beta chain was recovered during a study of response to subunit inactivated influenza vaccine. TCRdb redid the calling of the RT-PCR reads with MiXCR, one entry per CDR3 protein. This sample has around 320,000 distinct CDR3 sequences; about 20% occur once, and the top ten carry over 9%. Trimming shortened V by 5 bases and J by 9 bases, and 15 bases separated the two germline ends. The CDR3 contains 13 residues. This clonotype was counted a few times. The antigen is not known. Findings of the study overall: With each seasonal influenza vaccination, the authors suggested, few new T cells are recruited.

The sequence derives from a man aged 50-75 years who received an inactivated influenza vaccine. The sample in question was PBMCs from blood, obtained roughly 20 months after vaccination. The genes are TRBV12-3 or TRBV12-4 and TRBJ2-3; D gene unclear. CDR3 amino acids: CASSPQPLGTQYF. CDR3 DNA sequence: TGTGCCAGCAGTCCGCAACCGTTAGGCACGCAGTATTTT.